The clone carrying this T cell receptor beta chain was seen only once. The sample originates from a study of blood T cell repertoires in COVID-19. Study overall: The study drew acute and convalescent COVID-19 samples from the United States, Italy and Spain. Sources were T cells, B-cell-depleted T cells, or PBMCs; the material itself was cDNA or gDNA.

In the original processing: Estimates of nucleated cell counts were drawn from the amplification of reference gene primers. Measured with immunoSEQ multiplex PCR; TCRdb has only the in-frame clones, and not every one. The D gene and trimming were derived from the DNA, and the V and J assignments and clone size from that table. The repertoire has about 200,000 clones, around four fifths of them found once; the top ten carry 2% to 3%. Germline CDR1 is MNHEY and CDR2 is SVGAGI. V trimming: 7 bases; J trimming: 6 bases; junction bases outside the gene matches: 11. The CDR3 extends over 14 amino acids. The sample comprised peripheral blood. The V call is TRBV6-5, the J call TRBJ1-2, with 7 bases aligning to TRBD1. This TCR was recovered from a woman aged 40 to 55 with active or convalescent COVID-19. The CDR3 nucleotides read TGTGCCAGCACCCTGACAGGGTTGACAGATGGCTACACCTTC. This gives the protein CASTLTGLTDGYTF.